The rows below give T cell receptor beta chains drawn from one sample of a study of cytotoxic CD8 clonotypes in ibrutinib-treated CLL. Profiling relied on immunoSEQ multiplex PCR, and the TCRdb table lists in-frame clones only, not all of them. The profile shows 110,000 to 150,000 clones, 75% to 80% of them singletons. The sample consisted of PBMCs, taken after 24 months of ibrutinib treatment. The receptors were gathered from a human donor with chronic lymphocytic leukemia. Each CDR3 is given with its conserved first and last residue. Each record gives: V gene, D gene, J gene, clone size, CDR3 protein, CDR3 DNA. A D gene is named only where the DNA matches it firmly. Clone size is stated in some rows and not others, as once, few, many or a class when expanded.

v_gene: TRBV5-4
d_gene: -
j_gene: TRBJ2-7
abundance: many
CDR3aa: CASSFWGYEQYF
CDR3nt: TGTGCCAGCAGCTTTTGGGGGTACGAGCAGTACTTC

v_gene: TRBV5-1
d_gene: TRBD1
j_gene: TRBJ1-5
abundance: -
CDR3aa: CASSPLPGTGQPQHF
CDR3nt: TGCGCCAGCAGCCCTCTACCAGGGACAGGTCAGCCCCAGCATTTT

v_gene: TRBV28
d_gene: -
j_gene: TRBJ2-7
abundance: -
CDR3aa: CASSLSGSLAEQYF
CDR3nt: TGTGCCAGCAGTTTGTCAGGGTCCCTTGCCGAGCAGTACTTC

v_gene: TRBV18
d_gene: TRBD2
j_gene: TRBJ2-5
abundance: few
CDR3aa: CASSPPGLAGAPETQYF
CDR3nt: TGTGCCAGCTCACCACCCGGACTAGCGGGGGCCCCAGAGACCCAGTACTTC

v_gene: TRBV7-2
d_gene: TRBD1
j_gene: TRBJ1-1
abundance: -
CDR3aa: CASSPGTVVGEAFF
CDR3nt: TGTGCCAGCAGCCCGGGGACAGTTGTGGGTGAAGCTTTCTTT

v_gene: TRBV4-1
d_gene: -
j_gene: TRBJ2-1
abundance: -
CDR3aa: CASSQDGQGYNEQFF
CDR3nt: TGCGCCAGCAGCCAAGATGGTCAGGGTTACAATGAGCAGTTCTTC

v_gene: TRBV28
d_gene: -
j_gene: TRBJ1-1
abundance: -
CDR3aa: CASSLFSDGSGEAFF
CDR3nt: TGTGCCAGCAGTTTATTTAGCGATGGGTCAGGTGAAGCTTTCTTT

v_gene: TRBV5-1
d_gene: -
j_gene: TRBJ2-2
abundance: -
CDR3aa: CASSLQGSGTGELFF
CDR3nt: TGCGCCAGCAGTTTACAGGGTAGTGGCACCGGGGAGCTGTTTTTT

v_gene: TRBV28
d_gene: -
j_gene: TRBJ2-1
abundance: -
CDR3aa: CATSTGLYNEQFF
CDR3nt: TGTGCCACCTCGACGGGGCTGTACAATGAGCAGTTCTTC

v_gene: TRBV7-2
d_gene: TRBD2
j_gene: TRBJ2-5
abundance: few
CDR3aa: CASSARGGETQYF
CDR3nt: TGTGCCAGCAGCGCCCGGGGGGGAGAGACCCAGTACTTC

v_gene: TRBV5-1
d_gene: -
j_gene: TRBJ2-7
abundance: once
CDR3aa: CASSLLSADYEQYF
CDR3nt: TGCGCCAGCAGCTTGTTATCCGCAGATTACGAGCAGTACTTC

v_gene: TRBV7-3
d_gene: TRBD1
j_gene: TRBJ2-5
abundance: -
CDR3aa: CASSSQQGETQYF
CDR3nt: TGTGCCAGCAGCTCCCAACAGGGGGAGACCCAGTACTTC

v_gene: TRBV30
d_gene: TRBD1
j_gene: TRBJ1-2
abundance: -
CDR3aa: CARGGTGDSYYGYTF
CDR3nt: TGTGCCCGGGGGGGGACAGGGGATTCCTACTATGGCTACACCTTC

v_gene: TRBV28
d_gene: -
j_gene: TRBJ1-6
abundance: -
CDR3aa: CASSLSQGMNSPLHF
CDR3nt: TGTGCCAGCAGTTTATCCCAGGGGATGAACTCACCCCTCCACTTT

v_gene: TRBV5-1
d_gene: -
j_gene: TRBJ1-1
abundance: -
CDR3aa: CASSGDTEAFF
CDR3nt: TGCGCCAGCAGCGGGGACACTGAAGCTTTCTTT

v_gene: TRBV5-1
d_gene: TRBD1
j_gene: TRBJ2-5
abundance: -
CDR3aa: CASSWTGGGETQYF
CDR3nt: TGCGCCAGCAGCTGGACAGGGGGCGGAGAGACCCAGTACTTC

v_gene: TRBV5-1
d_gene: -
j_gene: TRBJ1-3
abundance: -
CDR3aa: CASSLGAYGNTIYF
CDR3nt: TGCGCCAGCAGCCTGGGGGCGTACGGAAACACCATATATTTT

v_gene: TRBV5-6
d_gene: -
j_gene: TRBJ2-7
abundance: few
CDR3aa: CASSFRESYEQYF
CDR3nt: TGTGCCAGCAGCTTCCGGGAATCCTACGAGCAGTACTTC

v_gene: TRBV28
d_gene: -
j_gene: TRBJ1-5
abundance: few
CDR3aa: CASSWSSSNQPQHF
CDR3nt: TGTGCCAGCAGTTGGTCCAGCTCCAATCAGCCCCAGCATTTT

v_gene: TRBV5-1
d_gene: TRBD1
j_gene: TRBJ2-2
abundance: -
CDR3aa: CASSLGTGYTGELFF
CDR3nt: TGCGCCAGCAGCCTCGGGACAGGGTACACCGGGGAGCTGTTTTTT

v_gene: TRBV2
d_gene: -
j_gene: TRBJ1-3
abundance: -
CDR3aa: CASSASGGAGNTIYF
CDR3nt: TGTGCCAGCAGCGCTAGCGGGGGAGCTGGAAACACCATATATTTT

v_gene: TRBV5-1
d_gene: TRBD1
j_gene: TRBJ2-1
abundance: -
CDR3aa: CASSPQTGGNEQFF
CDR3nt: TGCGCCAGCAGCCCCCAAACAGGGGGCAATGAGCAGTTCTTC

v_gene: TRBV18
d_gene: -
j_gene: TRBJ2-5
abundance: -
CDR3aa: CASSPEQETQYF
CDR3nt: TGTGCCAGCTCACCAGAGCAAGAGACCCAGTACTTC

v_gene: TRBV4-1
d_gene: -
j_gene: TRBJ2-2
abundance: -
CDR3aa: CASSQEGGRWAGELFF
CDR3nt: TGCGCCAGCAGCCAAGAGGGGGGCAGGTGGGCCGGGGAGCTGTTTTTT

v_gene: TRBV5-1
d_gene: TRBD1
j_gene: TRBJ1-2
abundance: -
CDR3aa: CASSLQTGAGGYTF
CDR3nt: TGCGCCAGCAGCCTTCAGACAGGGGCCGGTGGCTACACCTTC

v_gene: TRBV30
d_gene: -
j_gene: TRBJ1-1
abundance: medium-sized
CDR3aa: CAWNRGHPNTEAFF
CDR3nt: TGTGCCTGGAACCGGGGGCATCCGAACACTGAAGCTTTCTTT

v_gene: TRBV18
d_gene: -
j_gene: TRBJ1-1
abundance: -
CDR3aa: CASQRADTEAFF
CDR3nt: TGTGCCAGCCAGCGGGCAGACACTGAAGCTTTCTTT

v_gene: TRBV19
d_gene: -
j_gene: TRBJ1-1
abundance: -
CDR3aa: CASSSQGTMVTEAFF
CDR3nt: TGTGCCAGTAGTTCCCAGGGGACGATGGTGACTGAAGCTTTCTTT

v_gene: TRBV11-3
d_gene: TRBD2
j_gene: TRBJ2-1
abundance: -
CDR3aa: CASSPGTSLEGEQFF
CDR3nt: TGTGCCAGCAGCCCCGGGACTAGCCTAGAGGGGGAGCAGTTCTTC

v_gene: TRBV10-3
d_gene: TRBD2
j_gene: TRBJ2-1
abundance: few
CDR3aa: CAISQTSGPSSYNEQFF
CDR3nt: TGTGCCATCAGCCAAACTAGCGGACCAAGCTCCTACAATGAGCAGTTCTTC

v_gene: TRBV29-1
d_gene: TRBD1
j_gene: TRBJ1-5
abundance: -
CDR3aa: CSVGTGVGNQPQHF
CDR3nt: TGCAGCGTTGGGACAGGGGTTGGCAATCAGCCCCAGCATTTT

v_gene: TRBV11-3
d_gene: -
j_gene: TRBJ2-7
abundance: -
CDR3aa: CASSLDQGYEQYF
CDR3nt: TGTGCCAGCAGCTTAGATCAGGGCTACGAGCAGTACTTC

v_gene: TRBV9
d_gene: -
j_gene: TRBJ2-6
abundance: once
CDR3aa: CASSVGFAPLGGANVLTF
CDR3nt: TGTGCCAGCAGCGTAGGATTCGCCCCACTGGGGGGGGCCAACGTCCTGACTTTC

v_gene: TRBV2
d_gene: TRBD1
j_gene: TRBJ2-3
abundance: -
CDR3aa: CASSRQGAADTQYF
CDR3nt: TGTGCCAGCAGTAGACAGGGGGCGGCAGATACGCAGTATTTT

v_gene: TRBV7-3
d_gene: -
j_gene: TRBJ1-6
abundance: -
CDR3aa: CASSLSRDGNSPLHF
CDR3nt: TGTGCCAGCAGCTTATCCCGGGACGGAAATTCACCCCTCCACTTT

v_gene: TRBV27
d_gene: -
j_gene: TRBJ1-2
abundance: -
CDR3aa: CASSFWGGVDGYTF
CDR3nt: TGTGCCAGCAGTTTTTGGGGGGGTGTCGATGGCTACACCTTC

v_gene: TRBV7-2
d_gene: -
j_gene: TRBJ1-5
abundance: -
CDR3aa: CASSLEGRASQPQHF
CDR3nt: TGTGCCAGCAGCTTAGAGGGGAGGGCTAGTCAGCCCCAGCATTTT

v_gene: TRBV10-3
d_gene: -
j_gene: TRBJ2-7
abundance: -
CDR3aa: CAISESGGTWQYF
CDR3nt: TGTGCCATCAGTGAGTCTGGGGGGACTTGGCAGTACTTC

v_gene: TRBV18
d_gene: -
j_gene: TRBJ2-7
abundance: -
CDR3aa: CASSPLGQGGYEQYF
CDR3nt: TGTGCCAGCTCACCGCTGGGGCAGGGGGGCTACGAGCAGTACTTC

v_gene: TRBV7-7
d_gene: TRBD2
j_gene: TRBJ2-3
abundance: -
CDR3aa: CASSSGLAGSTDTQYF
CDR3nt: TGTGCCAGCAGCTCCGGACTAGCGGGAAGCACAGATACGCAGTATTTT

v_gene: TRBV29-1
d_gene: TRBD1
j_gene: TRBJ2-7
abundance: -
CDR3aa: CSANRDRGHEQYF
CDR3nt: TGCAGCGCAAACCGGGACAGGGGCCACGAGCAGTACTTC

v_gene: TRBV11-2
d_gene: -
j_gene: TRBJ1-1
abundance: few
CDR3aa: CASSPPRAGTEAFF
CDR3nt: TGTGCCAGCAGCCCACCCCGGGCAGGCACTGAAGCTTTCTTT

v_gene: TRBV7-2
d_gene: -
j_gene: TRBJ1-1
abundance: -
CDR3aa: CASSLDPGDTEAFF
CDR3nt: TGTGCCAGCAGCTTAGATCCCGGGGACACTGAAGCTTTCTTT

v_gene: TRBV5-1
d_gene: TRBD2
j_gene: TRBJ2-1
abundance: -
CDR3aa: CASSLGGTSNYNEQFF
CDR3nt: TGCGCCAGCAGCTTGGGCGGGACTAGCAACTACAATGAGCAGTTCTTC

v_gene: TRBV18
d_gene: TRBD1
j_gene: TRBJ1-2
abundance: few
CDR3aa: CASSPSTGSSGYTF
CDR3nt: TGTGCCAGCTCACCGTCGACAGGGAGCAGCGGCTACACCTTC

v_gene: TRBV7-2
d_gene: -
j_gene: TRBJ1-5
abundance: once
CDR3aa: CASSSYLQGHNQPQHF
CDR3nt: TGTGCCAGCAGCTCATACCTACAGGGACACAATCAGCCCCAGCATTTT

v_gene: TRBV2
d_gene: -
j_gene: TRBJ1-4
abundance: -
CDR3aa: CASREIQGRDEKLFF
CDR3nt: TGTGCCAGCAGGGAGATACAGGGAAGGGATGAAAAACTGTTTTTT

v_gene: TRBV6-5
d_gene: -
j_gene: TRBJ1-5
abundance: -
CDR3aa: CASSYWGWGGDQPQHF
CDR3nt: TGTGCCAGCAGTTATTGGGGGTGGGGTGGCGATCAGCCCCAGCATTTT

v_gene: TRBV19
d_gene: TRBD2
j_gene: TRBJ2-2
abundance: few
CDR3aa: CASSWGGLPYTGELFF
CDR3nt: TGTGCCAGTAGTTGGGGGGGACTCCCATACACCGGGGAGCTGTTTTTT

v_gene: TRBV5-4
d_gene: TRBD1
j_gene: TRBJ2-2
abundance: -
CDR3aa: CASSLEGGGVGELFF
CDR3nt: TGTGCCAGCAGCTTGGAAGGGGGCGGTGTCGGGGAGCTGTTTTTT

v_gene: TRBV7-2
d_gene: -
j_gene: TRBJ2-3
abundance: -
CDR3aa: CASSPLKPGDTQYF
CDR3nt: TGTGCCAGCAGCCCCCTCAAACCCGGGGATACGCAGTATTTT

v_gene: TRBV11-1
d_gene: -
j_gene: TRBJ2-1
abundance: -
CDR3aa: CASSPPDLQYNEQFF
CDR3nt: TGTGCCAGCAGCCCCCCGGACCTACAGTACAATGAGCAGTTCTTC

v_gene: TRBV4-3
d_gene: -
j_gene: TRBJ2-2
abundance: -
CDR3aa: CASSPRAGGTGELFF
CDR3nt: TGCGCCAGCAGCCCCCGGGCCGGCGGCACCGGGGAGCTGTTTTTT

v_gene: TRBV27
d_gene: TRBD1
j_gene: TRBJ2-7
abundance: -
CDR3aa: CASSPSQGAVIYEQYF
CDR3nt: TGTGCCAGCAGCCCCTCTCAGGGGGCGGTAATTTACGAGCAGTACTTC

v_gene: TRBV10-3
d_gene: -
j_gene: TRBJ2-5
abundance: -
CDR3aa: CATTLGEQETQYF
CDR3nt: TGTGCCACCACCTTGGGGGAACAAGAGACCCAGTACTTC

v_gene: TRBV18
d_gene: TRBD1
j_gene: TRBJ2-3
abundance: -
CDR3aa: CASSPGQASTDTQYF
CDR3nt: TGTGCCAGCTCACCAGGACAGGCTAGCACAGATACGCAGTATTTT

v_gene: TRBV4-3
d_gene: -
j_gene: TRBJ1-2
abundance: -
CDR3aa: CASSQVAQATNYGYTF
CDR3nt: TGCGCCAGCAGCCAAGTAGCACAGGCAACTAACTATGGCTACACCTTC

v_gene: TRBV4-3
d_gene: -
j_gene: TRBJ2-6
abundance: -
CDR3aa: CASSQDSGTGANVLTF
CDR3nt: TGCGCCAGCAGCCAAGATTCCGGGACAGGGGCCAACGTCCTGACTTTC